The entry below gives a single T cell receptor (beta chain) sequence along with its context. Its antigen is still unknown. Base-call qualities are not available, and no considerably larger clone is one nucleotide away. From cysteine to phenylalanine, the CDR3 is 18 amino acids long. The DNA shown is the 54-base CDR3, in frame from base 1. The germline V gene provides CDR1 SGHVS and CDR2 FQNEAQ. The V and J ends are trimmed by 1 base and 0 bases, leaving 17 bases between them. What this sample's treatment or condition label stands for: live attenuated yellow fever vaccine strain. PBMCs were isolated from peripheral blood using a standard Ficoll-Paque protocol. Dynabeads CD4 and CD8 positive selection kits were used to isolate CD4 and CD8 T-cell fractions. TriZol was used to extract RNA from bulk PBMCs, from CD4 and CD8 fractions, and from dextramer-positive and dextramer-negative fractions. TCRdb lists the instrument as Illumina NovaSeq 6000. TCR cDNA was made using 5'RACE template switching, a step that added a universal primer site and unique molecular identifiers. Priming of cDNA synthesis was performed from both the TCR alpha and TCR beta constant segments. Library amplification used two PCR steps, and the second PCR step added sample barcodes and sequencing adapters. Sequencing of the libraries was done on either Illumina HiSeq 2500 (2x100 bp) or NovaSeq (2x150 bp). As for the authors' bioinformatics: Reads were demultiplexed and collapsed into UMI consensus sequences with MIGEC, and V(D)J alignment was performed with MiXCR. Using edgeR on replicate PBMC samples, clonotypes were called vaccine-responding if FDR was below 0.01 and the log2 fold change was above 5 up to day 15. Each bulk clonotype was labeled CD4 or CD8 based on which sequenced repertoire, CD4 or CD8, contained the clonotype at higher abundance. The public reads were reanalyzed by TCRdb: fastp trimming at Q25, MiXCR alignment, in-frame beta chains only. Every entry covers one CDR3 protein and lists the most common genes and DNA from its rows. What appears here as the V and J calls and clone size reflects TCRdb's work, not the paper's. The sample profile shows 100,000 to 150,000 distinct CDR3 sequences; roughly 15% of them were found once. The ten largest clones take up around 46% of the sample.

These data belong to a study of T cells after yellow fever vaccination (dated by TCRdb to between 2018 and 2020). About the full investigation: Libraries from fractions with low cell numbers were prepared with the SMART-Seq v4 Ultra Low Input RNA kit. Blood was drawn at multiple timepoints before and after primary and secondary immunization, with bulk PBMC replicates and cell subsets isolated. To follow T-cell clones before and after both primary and booster YFV17D yellow fever vaccination, bulk TCR alpha and beta repertoires underwent longitudinal sequencing. Two healthy male donors made up the cohort, one aged 18 to 29 years and the other aged 30 to 40 years.

The research as a whole found: The secondary T-cell response was weaker than the primary response but faster, peaking on day 5 instead of day 15. Because the study included only two donors, the extent to which the findings can be generalized is limited. Most clones expanded after primary vaccination were re-detected after the booster (around 96% of CD4 and roughly 87% of CD8), suggesting broad memory maintenance. A small share of clonotypes occurred in both CD4 and CD8 compartments, likely arising from convergent recombination. FACS-sorted repertoires could contain abundant contaminating clonotypes from the bulk population, so computational filtering was required.

Recombination joined TRBV7-8 with TRBJ2-3; the D segment might be TRBD1 or TRBD2, since each matches 5 bases. Specimen: CD8+ T cells sorted from PBMCs, collected 5 days after the yellow fever booster vaccination. The receptor's source is a man younger than 30 who received the YFV17D yellow fever vaccine. The sequenced DNA: TGTGCCAGCAGCTTAGGGTATCAGTTGGGACCGAGCACAGATACGCAGTATTTT. Its protein reads: CASSLGYQLGPSTDTQYF.